This TCR beta chain came from a study of T cells in tuberculosis. About the research overall: This South African cohort compared adolescents with or without latent tuberculosis against adults with active tuberculosis.

Unsorted cryopreserved PBMC were sequenced, averaging roughly 100,000 T cells per clinical donor. A note on this clone: Its antigen is unknown.

The study's findings and limits: Smaller alpha distances in active tuberculosis partly reflected shorter CDR3-alpha lengths.

This CDR3 region has 15 residues. Germline CDR1 reads SGHKS; CDR2 reads YYEKEE (reference sequence). Trimming left V 4 bases short and J 5 bases short, with 18 bases between. TCRdb's copy holds only in-frame clones and misses some; the assay was immunoSEQ multiplex PCR. Of roughly 35,000 clones listed, 90% to 95% are singletons. The sequence came from a donor aged 10 to 29 with latent tuberculosis or without tuberculosis infection. This chain uses TRBV5-5 with TRBJ1-2; maybe TRBD1 (5 bases). Sequenced: PBMCs. Written as DNA, the CDR3 is TGTGCCAGCAGCCAATTACGAAGGGGCGCATATGGCTACACCTTC. The encoded protein is CASSQLRRGAYGYTF.